These T cell receptor beta chains were read from a single sample in a study of a mutant IDH1 vaccine in newly diagnosed glioma. The protocol was immunoSEQ multiplex PCR, while the TCRdb copy is restricted to in-frame clones and leaves out a portion. Seen here are some 51,000 clones, more than 60% observed once, and the top ten hold approximately 2%. Sequenced material: PBMCs, taken from a glioma patient treated with radiotherapy, temozolomide or both. These TCRs come from a woman aged 40 to 55 with glioma. Each CDR3 is given with its conserved first and last residue. D genes are given only for firm matches. Size values are once, few and many counts, or a class for expanded clones, and some rows have none.

NA	TRBV29-1	TRBJ2-1	NA	CSVDKTFSYNEQFF	TGCAGCGTTGATAAAACATTCTCCTACAATGAGCAGTTCTTC
once	TRBV30	TRBJ1-4	NA	CAWSAGLEKLFF	TGTGCCTGGAGTGCCGGACTTGAAAAACTGTTTTTT
NA	TRBV27	TRBJ2-7	TRBD2	CASSAGTSGGNEQYF	TGTGCCAGCAGTGCCGGGACTAGCGGGGGGAACGAGCAGTACTTC
NA	TRBV7-9	TRBJ2-3	NA	CASGPRGPPDTQYF	TGTGCCAGCGGCCCCCGAGGTCCCCCAGATACGCAGTATTTT
NA	TRBV6-1	TRBJ1-1	NA	CASSEFGRRQATEAFF	TGTGCCAGCAGTGAATTCGGGAGGAGACAGGCCACTGAAGCTTTCTTT
once	TRBV11-2	TRBJ1-1	NA	CASSLIGKDTEAFF	TGTGCCAGCAGCTTAATAGGGAAGGACACTGAAGCTTTCTTT
few	TRBV7-6	TRBJ1-5	NA	CASSLSWGNQPQHF	TGTGCCAGCAGCCTAAGCTGGGGCAATCAGCCCCAGCATTTT
NA	TRBV5-1	TRBJ1-1	NA	CASSLAPWTVDTEAFF	TGCGCCAGCAGCTTGGCCCCCTGGACTGTGGACACTGAAGCTTTCTTT
NA	TRBV5-1	TRBJ2-1	TRBD2	CASSPGRIDEQFF	TGCGCCAGCAGCCCCGGGAGGATCGATGAGCAGTTCTTC
NA	TRBV30	TRBJ1-2	NA	CAGRGGHAYGYTF	TGTGCCGGACGTGGTGGGCATGCCTATGGCTACACCTTC
NA	TRBV30	TRBJ1-6	NA	CAWRRVVSSYNSPLHF	TGTGCCTGGAGGCGGGTAGTCAGCTCCTATAATTCACCCCTCCACTTT
NA	TRBV5-5	TRBJ2-7	NA	CASSSTIPLAQVPYEQYF	TGTGCCAGCAGCTCCACAATCCCTCTAGCGCAGGTACCCTACGAGCAGTACTTC
few	TRBV2	TRBJ1-2	NA	CASTGRSYGYTF	TGTGCCAGCACCGGACGGAGCTATGGCTACACCTTC
NA	TRBV19	TRBJ1-5	TRBD1	CASSTSPGGRWDQPQHF	TGTGCCAGTAGTACCTCTCCAGGGGGGCGATGGGATCAGCCCCAGCATTTT
NA	TRBV7-9	TRBJ2-3	NA	CASSLIGDTQYF	TGTGCCAGCAGCTTAATCGGAGATACGCAGTATTTT
NA	TRBV6-7	TRBJ1-5	NA	CASSYIYSNQPQHF	TGTGCCAGCAGTTATATATATAGCAATCAGCCCCAGCATTTT
few	TRBV2	TRBJ1-5	TRBD1	CASRDDRGNSNQPQHF	TGTGCCAGCAGAGATGACAGGGGGAACAGCAATCAGCCCCAGCATTTT
NA	TRBV2	TRBJ2-5	NA	CASTREGGPHEYF	TGTGCCAGCACCCGAGAGGGGGGGCCGCATGAGTACTTC
NA	TRBV6-6	TRBJ1-1	NA	CASSYSEGDTEAFF	TGTGCCAGCAGTTACTCTGAGGGGGACACTGAAGCTTTCTTT
NA	TRBV7-7	TRBJ1-1	TRBD1	CASSGDRSEAFF	TGTGCTAGCAGCGGGGACAGATCTGAAGCTTTCTTT
NA	TRBV6-5	TRBJ1-1	TRBD1	CASSLHRGSNEAFF	TGTGCCAGCAGCCTCCACAGGGGAAGTAATGAAGCTTTCTTT
NA	TRBV14	TRBJ1-2	NA	CASSQGGRGYGYTF	TGTGCCAGCAGCCAAGGCGGCCGTGGCTATGGCTACACCTTC
NA	TRBV11-2	TRBJ2-6	NA	CASSGRRDLSRGANVLTF	TGTGCCAGCAGCGGAAGGAGAGACCTTTCTAGGGGGGCCAACGTCCTGACTTTC
once	TRBV6-1	TRBJ1-2	NA	CASSQSGGKRDGYTF	TGTGCCAGCAGTCAATCGGGTGGAAAGAGAGATGGCTACACCTTC
NA	TRBV7-2	TRBJ2-2	NA	CASSSPLNRGELFF	TGTGCCAGCAGCTCCCCCCTAAACAGAGGGGAGCTGTTTTTT
few	TRBV10-1	TRBJ2-3	TRBD2	CASSQTSGVSDTQYF	TGCGCCAGCAGTCAAACTAGCGGGGTCTCAGATACGCAGTATTTT
NA	TRBV14	TRBJ2-7	TRBD1	CASSIGTGGYEQYF	TGTGCCAGCAGCATAGGGACAGGGGGCTACGAGCAGTACTTC
few	TRBV5-6	TRBJ1-1	TRBD1	CASTLFGQGMNTEAFF	TGTGCCAGCACGCTATTCGGACAGGGGATGAACACTGAAGCTTTCTTT
few	TRBV19	TRBJ2-5	NA	CASSRGVWGQETQYF	TGTGCCAGTAGTAGGGGGGTTTGGGGCCAAGAGACCCAGTACTTC
NA	TRBV5-4	TRBJ2-7	TRBD1	CASSPPGQGLDEQYF	TGTGCCAGCAGCCCGCCGGGACAGGGGCTCGACGAGCAGTACTTC
NA	TRBV6-1	TRBJ2-1	NA	CASSDTIGGQEQFF	TGTGCCAGCAGTGACACCATCGGGGGCCAGGAGCAGTTCTTC
NA	TRBV6-5	TRBJ1-2	NA	CASSQDSTHYGYTF	TGTGCCAGCAGCCAAGACAGTACGCACTATGGCTACACCTTC
NA	TRBV5-4	TRBJ2-6	NA	CASSRVWTSGANVLTF	TGTGCCAGCAGCCGAGTTTGGACCTCTGGGGCCAACGTCCTGACTTTC
NA	TRBV29-1	TRBJ1-1	TRBD1	CSVETGLNTEAFF	TGCAGCGTTGAGACAGGGCTGAACACTGAAGCTTTCTTT
NA	TRBV30	TRBJ1-4	TRBD1	CAWSTGVTNEKLFF	TGTGCCTGGAGCACAGGGGTAACTAATGAAAAACTGTTTTTT
NA	TRBV5-1	TRBJ1-4	NA	CASSFVGVGEKLFF	TGCGCCAGCAGCTTCGTGGGGGTCGGTGAAAAACTGTTTTTT
once	TRBV7-8	TRBJ2-3	NA	CASSLVDTGPTDTQYF	TGTGCCAGCAGCTTAGTCGATACAGGGCCCACAGATACGCAGTATTTT
NA	TRBV30	TRBJ2-5	NA	CAWSVLTGAAQETQYF	TGTGCCTGGAGTGTACTCACCGGGGCGGCCCAAGAGACCCAGTACTTC
NA	TRBV30	TRBJ2-3	TRBD2	CAWTSGSDTQYF	TGTGCCTGGACTAGCGGTTCAGATACGCAGTATTTT
NA	TRBV30	TRBJ2-2	NA	CAWSLHGGELFF	TGTGCCTGGAGCTTACATGGCGGGGAGCTGTTTTTT
few	TRBV5-1	TRBJ2-7	TRBD2	CASSEPLADSYEQYF	TGCGCCAGCAGCGAACCCCTAGCGGACTCCTACGAGCAGTACTTC
NA	TRBV7-9	TRBJ1-5	NA	CASSLGRDISNQPQHF	TGTGCCAGCAGCTTAGGACGGGACATCTCCAATCAGCCCCAGCATTTT
once	TRBV6-5	TRBJ1-6	NA	CASSYSIIGSPLHF	TGTGCCAGCAGTTACTCGATAATCGGCTCACCCCTCCACTTT
NA	TRBV6-1	TRBJ2-5	NA	CASRAGASETQYF	TGTGCCAGCAGGGCGGGGGCAAGTGAGACCCAGTACTTC
NA	TRBV7-9	TRBJ1-3	NA	CASSLEAGFLRGTIYF	TGTGCCAGCAGCTTAGAAGCGGGGTTCTTACGCGGCACCATATATTTT
NA	TRBV2	TRBJ2-4	NA	CASKRAKNIQYF	TGTGCCAGCAAAAGGGCCAAAAACATTCAGTACTTC
NA	TRBV2	TRBJ2-2	NA	CASRRTGELFF	TGTGCCAGCAGGCGCACCGGGGAGCTGTTTTTT
few	TRBV19	TRBJ2-2	NA	CASRGAATNTGELFF	TGTGCCAGTAGGGGGGCAGCGACGAACACCGGGGAGCTGTTTTTT
once	TRBV5-6	TRBJ2-1	NA	CASSFAGPRSDNEQFF	TGTGCCAGCAGCTTTGCCGGGCCCCGAAGTGACAATGAGCAGTTCTTC
NA	TRBV6-1	TRBJ1-1	NA	CASSQSSTAFF	TGTGCCAGCAGTCAAAGCTCTACGGCTTTCTTT
NA	TRBV4-1	TRBJ2-1	NA	CASSHHLTRYNEQFF	TGCGCCAGCAGCCATCACCTGACTAGATACAATGAGCAGTTCTTC
NA	TRBV9	TRBJ1-6	NA	CASSGPPLHF	TGTGCCAGCAGCGGGCCACCCCTCCACTTT
NA	TRBV5-1	TRBJ1-2	TRBD1	CASSLTGQGYGYTF	TGCGCCAGCAGCTTGACCGGACAGGGATATGGCTACACCTTC
NA	TRBV6-5	TRBJ2-7	NA	CASSYLDSPYEQYF	TGTGCCAGCAGTTACTTAGACAGCCCCTACGAGCAGTACTTC
NA	TRBV30	TRBJ1-2	TRBD1	CAWSSGGPDYGYTF	TGTGCCTGGAGTTCAGGGGGCCCGGACTATGGCTACACCTTC
NA	TRBV7-8	TRBJ1-5	NA	CASSLTPASNQPQHF	TGTGCCAGCAGCTTGACTCCAGCAAGCAATCAGCCCCAGCATTTT
NA	TRBV27	TRBJ1-2	NA	CASSDSPVDYGYTF	TGTGCCAGCAGTGACAGCCCCGTCGACTATGGCTACACCTTC
once	TRBV5-1	TRBJ2-1	TRBD2	CASRREGGTYNEQFF	TGCGCCAGCCGTCGGGAGGGGGGGACCTACAATGAGCAGTTCTTC
NA	TRBV9	TRBJ1-2	TRBD1	CASSVGPGTEDGYTF	TGTGCCAGCAGCGTAGGGCCCGGGACAGAGGACGGCTACACCTTC